The clone carrying this TCR beta chain came up many times. Its antigen is as yet unknown. The data were taken from a study of T-cell reconstitution after alpha-beta-depleted transplantation in children. The CDR3 spans 15 residues. With 5 bases removed from V and 3 bases from J, the gap between germline ends came to 14 bases. This sample's TCRbeta library carried unique molecular identifier barcodes. MiXCR, applied by TCRdb to the PCR reads, yields one record per CDR3 protein. The sample has around 580,000 distinct CDR3 sequences; roughly 24% are singletons. Study-level findings and limits: It was reported that alpha-beta T cells came from several hundred expanded graft clones (about two months after transplant). T-cell counts and diversity at one year following transplant were attributed mainly to newly produced T cells.

The receptor was derived from a boy under two years old who had a stem cell transplant for acute myeloid leukemia, so the T cells may come from the graft donor. The chain uses TRBV12-3 or TRBV12-4 and TRBJ1-3; D perhaps matches TRBD1 (6 bases). Sequences were derived from PBMCs, mostly from graft donor cells, sampled 360 days after TCRalphabeta/CD19-depleted stem cell transplant. The CDR3 DNA is TGTGCCAGCAGTCCAATCGGGACAAATGGAAACACCATATATTTT. It encodes CASSPIGTNGNTIYF.